The 2 T cell receptor beta chains presented below share a single source sample, sequenced in a study of cytomegalovirus exposure and HLA in healthy donors. The primer mix had 60 Vbeta and 13 Jbeta primers. The repertoire was sequenced with immunoSEQ multiplex PCR; TCRdb's copy has only in-frame clones and lacks some. The sample includes some 190,000 clones, more than 75% of them seen just once. The sequencing sample was made of PBMCs. These receptors were taken from a woman aged 45-65 years in good health and CMV-seronegative.

The rearrangement uses TRBV15 and TRBJ2-7; weak D call: TRBD1 (5 bases). CDR1 is LNHNV, CDR2 YYDKDF, per germline (reference sequence). The CDR3 is 15 residues long. V lost 5 bases and J lost 5, with 19 bases in between. The CDR3 region is CATSLLTPGNDEQYF. The CDR3 DNA reads as TGTGCCACCAGCTTGCTTACCCCAGGGAATGACGAGCAGTACTTC.

The chain links TRBV29-1 to TRBJ2-5, with 12 bases fitting TRBD1. With V trimmed by 6 bases and J by 4 bases, 6 bases remained unmatched. The CDR3 runs to 14 residues. CDR1 is SQVTM and CDR2 is ANQGSEA in the germline V gene. CDR3 region: CSVAGTGGSETQYF. In DNA form, the CDR3 reads TGCAGCGTAGCCGGGACAGGGGGCTCAGAGACCCAGTACTTC. The entire variable domain, with the rest obtained from reference TRBV29-1 and TRBJ2-5, is as follows: SAVISQKPSRDICQRGTSLTIQCQVDSQVTMMFWYRQQPGQSLTLIATANQGSEATYESGFVIDKFPISRPNLTFSTLTVSNMSPEDSSIYLCSVAGTGGSETQYFGPGTRLLVL.